This entry lists 27 T cell receptor beta chains sequenced from one sample in a study of identical twins. TCRdb recomputed calls from the 5' RACE reads with MiXCR, one row per CDR3 protein. The sample consists of over 600,000 distinct CDR3 sequences, 21% of them appearing once. These data also formed part of another study, on T cells expressing NK-cell markers.

The sequenced sample was PBMCs. The receptors derive from a woman between 18 and 30 years old in good health.

This clonotype was seen only a few times. V gene TRBV20-1 combines with J gene TRBJ1-4, with 10 positions matching TRBD1. From germline, CDR1 is DFQATT and CDR2 SNEGSKA (reference sequence). Losses at the gene ends were 3 bases for V and 8 bases for J; bases not matched to a gene: 9. The CDR3 is 15 residues long. The CDR3 protein is CSASSPGTGVEKLFF. The CDR3 region has the DNA TGCAGTGCTAGTTCCCCCGGGACAGGGGTAGAAAAACTGTTTTTT.

This clonotype was seen only a few times. The chain employs TRBV6-5 and TRBJ2-3; D is uncertain. The ends were cut back, 3 bases at V and 6 bases at J, with 13 bases in the middle. The germline CDR1 and CDR2 sequences are MNHEY and SVGAGI. The CDR3 has 14 residues. DNA of the CDR3: TGTGCCAGCAGTTATTACACGGGTGCGGATACGCAGTATTTT. It yields the protein CASSYYTGADTQYF.

A few counts support this clonotype. This chain links TRBV20-1 with TRBJ1-5; D is perhaps TRBD1 (5 bases). Trimming pared 0 bases from V and 1 base from J, leaving 7 bases between. Germline V gene lookup returns CDR1 DFQATT and CDR2 SNEGSKA (reference sequence). The length of the CDR3 is 14 residues. The CDR3 coding sequence is TGCAGTGCTAGAGATCGGGGCAGCAATCAGCCCCAGCATTTT. This sequence encodes CSARDRGSNQPQHF.

This clonotype has a handful of counts. The rearrangement joins TRBV20-1 to TRBJ1-3, with D possibly being TRBD1 (6 bases). CDR1 DFQATT and CDR2 SNEGSKA come from the germline V gene (reference sequence). The CDR3 loop spans 13 amino acids. In DNA form, the CDR3 reads TGCAGCTTCCGGGGGGCAACTGGAAACACCATATATTTT. Translated, it gives CSFRGATGNTIYF.

V gene TRBV7-9 combines with J gene TRBJ1-2, with TRBD1 matching 7 bases. V trimming: 4 bases; J trimming: 3 bases; junction bases outside the gene matches: 5. CDR3 size: 14 residues. Germline V gene lookup returns CDR1 SEHNR and CDR2 FQNEAQ (reference sequence). Written as DNA, the CDR3 is TGTGCCAGCAGCTCCGCCGGGACAGACTATGGCTACACCTTC. Translating it yields CASSSAGTDYGYTF.

The chain combines TRBV6-5 with TRBJ1-2, with D tentatively TRBD1 (6 bases). Germline V gene sequence: CDR1 MNHEY, CDR2 SVGAGI. Trimming removed 0 bases at V and 8 bases at J, with 13 bases between. The CDR3 spans 14 residues. The CDR3 sequence: CASSYSGGEQGYTF. CDR3 nucleotides: TGTGCCAGCAGTTACTCGGGGGGCGAACAGGGCTACACCTTC.

The CDR3 bases are TGCAGTGCTAGAGCCGGCAATGAGCAGTTCTTC. Protein product: CSARAGNEQFF. The chain couples TRBV20-1 to TRBJ2-1; D gene unclear. The CDR3 has 11 amino acids. Per germline, CDR1 DFQATT and CDR2 SNEGSKA (reference sequence). With 1 base removed from V and 6 bases from J, the gap between germline ends came to 4 bases.

The chain combines TRBV20-1 with TRBJ2-4; 8 bases line up with TRBD2. The V segment lost 6 bases and the J segment 4 bases; nucleotides outside the gene matches: 11. The CDR3 consists of 15 residues. Germline values: CDR1 DFQATT, CDR2 SNEGSKA (reference sequence). This CDR3 is CSAPREGAKKNIQYF. CDR3 coding DNA: TGCAGTGCACCCCGGGAGGGCGCAAAGAAAAACATTCAGTACTTC.

V usage is TRBV15 and J usage is TRBJ1-2; 7 positions match TRBD1. The length of the CDR3 is 15 residues. CDR1 is LNHNV and CDR2 is YYDKDF in the germline V gene (reference sequence). The J segment lost 6 bases and the V segment lost 0 bases, leaving 7 bases of the junction unmatched. The CDR3 DNA is TGTGCCACCAGCAGAGATCCGAGGGGGCAGGATGGCTACACCTTC. Encoded protein: CATSRDPRGQDGYTF.

The rearrangement links TRBV12-3 or TRBV12-4 to TRBJ2-5; D not resolved. There are 13 residues in the CDR3. V shed 4 bases and J shed 5 bases, with 11 bases lying between them. The CDR3 region has the DNA TGTGCCAGCAGTTGGCTCAATGGGGAGACCCAGTACTTC. Translated, it gives CASSWLNGETQYF.

There are a few counts of this clonotype. This chain joins TRBV20-1 and TRBJ2-1, with 7 bases that match TRBD2. With V trimmed by 3 bases and J by 7 bases, 9 bases remained unmatched. The V gene's germline CDR1 is DFQATT and CDR2 SNEGSKA (reference sequence). CDR3 length: 14 amino acids. Here the CDR3 DNA reads TGCAGTGCTAGGCCTAGCGGTACTCGTAATGAGCAGTTCTTC. As protein: CSARPSGTRNEQFF.

This clonotype was observed a handful of times. The V and J genes are TRBV3-1 and TRBJ2-7; D remains unclear. The germline V gene encodes CDR1 LGHDT and CDR2 YNNKEL (reference sequence). This CDR3 is built from 16 residues. Deletions cut 4 bases from V and 0 bases from J, with 16 bases between. CDR3 amino acids: CASSPQARLYSYEQYF. In nucleotides, the CDR3 is TGTGCCAGCAGCCCCCAGGCCCGCCTTTACTCCTACGAGCAGTACTTC.

This clonotype was observed a few times. The chain combines TRBV20-1 with TRBJ2-7; TRBD1 matches at 7 bases. The V gene end was trimmed by 5 bases and the J gene end by 0 bases; junction bases not matched to a gene: 4. CDR1 is DFQATT and CDR2 is SNEGSKA in the germline V gene (reference sequence). CDR3 size: 13 residues. DNA of the CDR3: TGCAGTGCTGAGGACAGGAACTCCTACGAGCAGTACTTC. Residues: CSAEDRNSYEQYF.

This clonotype was seen many times. The V and J genes are TRBV7-2 and TRBJ2-7, with 7 bases lining up with TRBD1. J gave up 5 bases and V 3 bases, and 1 base lay outside the gene matches. Germline V gene sequence: CDR1 SGHTA, CDR2 FQGNSA. The CDR3 runs to 12 residues. CDR3 protein: CASSLDRNEQYF. CDR3 DNA: TGTGCCAGCAGCTTGGACAGGAACGAGCAGTACTTC.

This clonotype was counted at least ten times. In nucleotides, the CDR3 is TGTGCCAGCAGTCTAGGGACAGGGAACCGCAGATATGGCTACACCTTC. This gives the protein CASSLGTGNRRYGYTF. The chain has TRBV27 and TRBJ1-2; 9 nucleotides align to TRBD1. The V segment lost 5 bases and the J segment 5 bases; nucleotides outside the gene matches: 12. The CDR3 is 16 amino acids. Germline V gives CDR1 MNHEY, CDR2 SMNVEV (reference sequence).

The table lists this clonotype with a few counts. The chain employs TRBV7-2 and TRBJ1-2; TRBD1 is a possible D gene (5 bases). Germline CDR1 SGHTA, CDR2 FQGNSA. The CDR3 totals 13 residues. Trimming took 5 bases from V and 6 from J, leaving 13 bases between them. CDR3 DNA sequence: TGTGCCAGCAGCCCTCAGGGAACCCATGGCTACACCTTC. Its translation: CASSPQGTHGYTF. Supplemented by reference TRBV7-2 and TRBJ1-2, the full variable domain reads GAGVSQSPSNKVTEKGKDVELRCDPISGHTALYWYRQSLGQGLEFLIYFQGNSAPDKSGLPSDRFSAERTGGSVSTLTIQRTQQEDSAVYLCASSPQGTHGYTFGSGTRLTVV.

There are many counts of this clonotype. The chain uses TRBV29-1 and TRBJ2-2; tentative D call: TRBD1 (5 bases). The V gene's germline CDR1 is SQVTM and CDR2 ANQGSEA. This CDR3 is 13 amino acids long. Trimming stripped 7 bases from V and 0 bases from J, with 9 bases between. The CDR3 DNA follows: TGCAGCGCCGGACACCCGAACACCGGGGAGCTGTTTTTT. The encoded protein is CSAGHPNTGELFF.

The gene calls are TRBV11-2 and TRBJ2-3; TRBD2 matches at 15 bases. The length of the CDR3 is 18 residues. V lost 5 bases, J lost 4 bases, and 10 bases stayed unmatched. Looked up from germline, CDR1 is SGHAT and CDR2 is FQNNGV. In DNA, the CDR3 is TGTGCCAGCAGCCGTGGACTAGCGGGGGGGCGTCGGGCAGATACGCAGTATTTT. Translation gives CASSRGLAGGRRADTQYF.

This clonotype was observed a handful of times. This chain links TRBV20-1 with TRBJ2-7; D is perhaps TRBD1 or TRBD2 (5 bases each). V lost 3 bases and J lost 6, with 12 bases in between. Germline V gene data show CDR1 as DFQATT and CDR2 as SNEGSKA (reference sequence). This CDR3 comprises 12 residues. This CDR3 is CSASRVGTEQYF. CDR3 in DNA: TGCAGTGCTAGCCGCGTTGGGACCGAGCAGTACTTC.

This clonotype came up a few times. This sequence joins TRBV5-6 and TRBJ2-3; a weak D match, TRBD2 (6 bases). Germline-derived CDR1 and CDR2 are SGHDT and YYEEEE. The CDR3 length is 16 residues. The V end was cut by 1 base, the J end by 4 bases, with 16 bases between. CDR3 nucleotides: TGTGCCAGCAGCTTGCGGAGGGAGCTCCCTTCAGATACGCAGTATTTT. It translates to CASSLRRELPSDTQYF.

This clonotype appeared a few times. V is TRBV20-1 and J is TRBJ2-3; the D is unclear. This CDR3 is 12 amino acids long. Germline V gene data show CDR1 as DFQATT and CDR2 as SNEGSKA (reference sequence). V lost 3 bases and J 5 bases, leaving 9 bases between the germline ends. CDR3 loop: CSASHLGDTQYF. As DNA, the CDR3 is TGCAGTGCTAGTCACTTGGGAGATACGCAGTATTTT.

This chain links TRBV20-1 with TRBJ2-7; TRBD1 is a possible D gene (6 bases). Per the germline V gene, CDR1 is DFQATT and CDR2 is SNEGSKA (reference sequence). The CDR3 sequence is 13 residues long. Trimming shortened V by 2 bases and J by 3 bases, and 11 bases separated the two germline ends. In DNA, the CDR3 is TGCAGTGCTAGACCCCGAGGGGGCTACGAGCAGTACTTC. Amino acid sequence: CSARPRGGYEQYF.

This clonotype was seen a handful of times. The chain recombines TRBV10-3 with TRBJ1-3, with 8 bases lining up with TRBD1. This CDR3 contains 13 residues. The ends lost 9 bases at V and 3 bases at J; junction bases unmatched: 4. Germline CDR1 ENHRY, CDR2 SYGVKD. Written as DNA, the CDR3 is TGTGCCATTGGACAGGGCGTTGGAAACACCATATATTTT. Protein: CAIGQGVGNTIYF.

The chain joins TRBV12-3 or TRBV12-4 to TRBJ1-2; 10 bases agree with TRBD1. J gave up 4 bases and V 5 bases, and 7 bases lay outside the gene matches. The CDR3 is 15 amino acids. The CDR3 region has the DNA TGTGCCAGCAGTGCGACAGGGGGCGTCTTCTATGGCTACACCTTC. Translation: CASSATGGVFYGYTF.

This clonotype was picked up a small number of times. The chain combines TRBV5-6 with TRBJ2-3; 8 positions agree with TRBD2. Trimming removed 4 bases from V and 4 bases from J; junction bases left unmatched: 14. Germline-derived CDR1 and CDR2 are SGHDT and YYEEEE. CDR3 length equals 17 residues. The CDR3 nucleotides are TGTGCCAGCAGCCGGTCCCTCGGAACGGGGGGGCCAGATACGCAGTATTTT. Translated: CASSRSLGTGGPDTQYF.

There are many counts of this clonotype. The V gene is TRBV12-3 or TRBV12-4, the J gene TRBJ2-5; TRBD1 aligns across 7 bases. V lost 2 bases to trimming and J lost 4 bases; unmatched junction nucleotides: 1. The CDR3 consists of 13 residues. CDR3 sequence reads: CASSLYRGETQYF. CDR3 DNA: TGTGCCAGCAGTTTATACAGGGGAGAGACCCAGTACTTC.

The chain has TRBV20-1 and TRBJ2-7; D is uncertain. The germline V gene has CDR1 DFQATT and CDR2 SNEGSKA (reference sequence). Trimming shortened V by 6 bases and J by 1 base, and 16 bases separated the two germline ends. This CDR3 has 14 amino acids. CDR3 DNA: TGCAGTGCCCCGCACCCGGCGCGGTCCTACGAGCAGTACTTC. This encodes CSAPHPARSYEQYF.